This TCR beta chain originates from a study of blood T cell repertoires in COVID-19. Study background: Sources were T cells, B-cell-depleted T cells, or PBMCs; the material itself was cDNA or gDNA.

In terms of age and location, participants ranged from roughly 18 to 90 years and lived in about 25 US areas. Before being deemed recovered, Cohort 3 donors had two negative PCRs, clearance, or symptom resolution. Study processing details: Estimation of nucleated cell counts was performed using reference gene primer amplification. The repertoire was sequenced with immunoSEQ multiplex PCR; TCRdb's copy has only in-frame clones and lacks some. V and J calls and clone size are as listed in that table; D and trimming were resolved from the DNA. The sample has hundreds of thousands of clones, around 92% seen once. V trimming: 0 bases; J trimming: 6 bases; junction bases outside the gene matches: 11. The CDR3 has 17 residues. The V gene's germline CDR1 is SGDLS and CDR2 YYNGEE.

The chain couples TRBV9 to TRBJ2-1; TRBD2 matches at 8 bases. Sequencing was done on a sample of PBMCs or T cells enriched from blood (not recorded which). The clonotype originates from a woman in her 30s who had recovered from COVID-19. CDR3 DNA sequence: TGTGCCAGCAGCGTAGGGGGGAACGGGAGGGCCGGCAATGAGCAGTTCTTC. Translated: CASSVGGNGRAGNEQFF.